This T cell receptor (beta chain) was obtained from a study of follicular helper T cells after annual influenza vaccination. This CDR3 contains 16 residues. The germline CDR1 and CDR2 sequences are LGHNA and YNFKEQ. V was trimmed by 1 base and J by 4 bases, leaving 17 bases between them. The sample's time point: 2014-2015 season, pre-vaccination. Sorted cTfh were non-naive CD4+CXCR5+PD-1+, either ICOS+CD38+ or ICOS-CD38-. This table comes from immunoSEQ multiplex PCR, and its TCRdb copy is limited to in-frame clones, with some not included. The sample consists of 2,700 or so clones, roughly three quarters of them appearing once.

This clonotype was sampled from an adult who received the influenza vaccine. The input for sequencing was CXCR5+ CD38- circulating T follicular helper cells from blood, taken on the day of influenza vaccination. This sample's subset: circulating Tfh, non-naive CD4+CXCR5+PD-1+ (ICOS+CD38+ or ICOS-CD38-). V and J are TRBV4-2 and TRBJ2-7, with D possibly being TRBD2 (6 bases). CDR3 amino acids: CASSQGAASEGYEQYF. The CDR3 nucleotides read TGTGCCAGCAGCCAAGGGGCGGCTAGCGAGGGGTACGAGCAGTACTTC.